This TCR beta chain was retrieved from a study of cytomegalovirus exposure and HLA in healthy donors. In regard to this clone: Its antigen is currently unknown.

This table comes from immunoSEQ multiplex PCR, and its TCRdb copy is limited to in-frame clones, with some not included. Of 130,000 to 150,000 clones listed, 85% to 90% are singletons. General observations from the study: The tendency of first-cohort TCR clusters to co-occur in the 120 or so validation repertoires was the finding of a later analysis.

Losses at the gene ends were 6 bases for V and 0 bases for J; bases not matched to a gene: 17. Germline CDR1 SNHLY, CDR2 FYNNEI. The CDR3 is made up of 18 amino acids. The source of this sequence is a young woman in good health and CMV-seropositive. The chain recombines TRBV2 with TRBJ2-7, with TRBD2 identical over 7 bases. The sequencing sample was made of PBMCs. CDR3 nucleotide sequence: TGTGCCAGCAGGCCACACGGGTATAGCGGGCTGAGCTCCTACGAGCAGTACTTC. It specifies CASRPHGYSGLSSYEQYF.